This TCR beta chain comes out of a study of graft-versus-host responses after intestinal transplantation. About the research overall: Grafts that recipients had were multivisceral, liver-intestinal, or isolated intestinal transplants. Study observations and caveats: Allograft graft-versus-host to host-versus-graft clonal ratios ran high in patients with graft-donor T cell macrochimerism. Circulating GvH clones peaking coincided with falling HvG clones soon after transplant. Investigators detected GvH clones in recipient marrow, with some emerging earlier in ileum or blood.

Using immunoSEQ multiplex PCR, the repertoire was profiled, and TCRdb retains in-frame clones only, with some absent. The table shows 70,000 to 75,000 clones, with roughly 90% occurring only once. From germline, CDR1 is SGHNT and CDR2 YYREEE (reference sequence). CDR3 length: 18 amino acids. V dropped 0 bases and J dropped 6 bases, with 25 bases sitting between them. A remark on this clone: Its antigen is currently unknown.

The input for sequencing was unstimulated CD8+ T cells sorted from spleen or lymph node cells, taken before intestinal transplant. The TCR comes from a human donor who received an intestinal transplant. The chain employs TRBV5-4 and TRBJ2-7; a possible D gene is TRBD1 (6 bases). CDR3 nucleotides: TGTGCCAGCAGCTTGGGACAGGAAATTCCCGGGGAAGGGGGCGAGCAGTACTTC. The encoded protein is CASSLGQEIPGEGGEQYF.